This T cell receptor beta chain was sequenced during a study of cytomegalovirus exposure and HLA in healthy donors. Study conclusions and caveats: In a later analysis, CMV-associated beta chains were mostly HLA-associated, it appeared. The authors later linked a missense DCLRE1C variant to TCR beta V- and J-gene trimming. A later analysis linked 15,000 to 20,000 TCR beta sequences to HLA alleles at 0.05 false discovery rate. Prior analysis indicated that the majority of TCR beta V segments exhibited productivity approximately 87% or approximately 30% of the time.

The V gene lost 1 base and the J gene lost 4 bases, with 11 bases spanning the gap. Germline assignment: CDR1 LGHNA and CDR2 YSLEER. The CDR3 has 14 amino acids. On this clone itself: No antigen is known for it.

60 Vbeta and 13 Jbeta primers were used in PCR. Profiling relied on immunoSEQ multiplex PCR, and the TCRdb table lists in-frame clones only, not all of them. The sample holds 55,000 to 65,000 clones, more than 75% seen once. The receptor was isolated from a male donor in good health and CMV-seronegative. The sequenced sample was PBMCs. The chain uses TRBV4-3 and TRBJ2-7, with D possibly TRBD1 on 6 matching bases. The CDR3 spells CASSQAQQGYEQYF. DNA of the CDR3: TGCGCCAGCAGCCAAGCTCAACAGGGTTACGAGCAGTACTTC.